This TCR beta chain was obtained from a study of identical twins. General study results and limits: Memory repertoires lacked the insertion deficit that abundant cord blood beta clonotypes showed.

TCRdb re-called the 5' RACE reads through MiXCR, storing one row per CDR3 protein. The sample consists of 200,000 or so distinct CDR3 sequences, about 7.5% of them appearing once. This clonotype has at least ten counts. Its antigen remains unknown. V shed 0 bases and J shed 0 bases, with 9 bases lying between them. Germline V gene data show CDR1 as LNHNV and CDR2 as YYDKDF (reference sequence). This CDR3 has 16 residues. This sample also belongs to another study, concerning yellow fever vaccine responses in identical twins.

The chain uses TRBV15 and TRBJ2-1; a weak D match, TRBD1 (5 bases). Sequencing was done on a sample of memory (CD45RO+) T cells sorted from blood. This TCR derives from a young woman in good health. CDR3 sequence: CATSRDRQRSYNEQFF. In DNA form, the CDR3 reads TGTGCCACCAGCAGAGACAGACAGCGCTCCTACAATGAGCAGTTCTTC. Full variable domain (remainder filled in from reference TRBV15 and TRBJ2-1): DAMVIQNPRYQVTQFGKPVTLSCSQTLNHNVMYWYQQKSSQAPKLLFHYYDKDFNNEADTPDNFQSRRPNTSFCFLDIRSPGLGDTAMYLCATSRDRQRSYNEQFFGPGTRLTVL.